This T cell receptor (beta chain) was recorded in a study of early stage breast cancer tumors. Study-wide context: Of some 17 invasive breast tumors, about a dozen were hormone receptor-positive, HER2-negative. Average read coverage per sample was roughly 9.7-fold. Study-wide points: Compared with adjacent normal breast tissue, tumors showed roughly 2.4-fold greater T cell density and higher clonality.

Clones were sequenced by immunoSEQ multiplex PCR, and TCRdb holds only the in-frame ones, with some missing. The table includes roughly 20,000 clones, around 88% detected once. Regarding this clone: As yet, its antigen is unknown.

From germline, CDR1 is LNHDA and CDR2 SQIVND (reference sequence). The CDR3 is made up of 15 amino acids. J lost 0 bases, V lost 8 bases, and 9 bases had no gene match. Sample: blood. The source of this sequence is a person aged 70 to 85 with breast cancer. J is TRBJ1-2 and V is TRBV19; 7 bases match TRBD1. The CDR3 protein is CASGDSTTANYGYTF. In nucleotides, the CDR3 is TGTGCCAGTGGGGACAGCACTACTGCTAACTATGGCTACACCTTC.